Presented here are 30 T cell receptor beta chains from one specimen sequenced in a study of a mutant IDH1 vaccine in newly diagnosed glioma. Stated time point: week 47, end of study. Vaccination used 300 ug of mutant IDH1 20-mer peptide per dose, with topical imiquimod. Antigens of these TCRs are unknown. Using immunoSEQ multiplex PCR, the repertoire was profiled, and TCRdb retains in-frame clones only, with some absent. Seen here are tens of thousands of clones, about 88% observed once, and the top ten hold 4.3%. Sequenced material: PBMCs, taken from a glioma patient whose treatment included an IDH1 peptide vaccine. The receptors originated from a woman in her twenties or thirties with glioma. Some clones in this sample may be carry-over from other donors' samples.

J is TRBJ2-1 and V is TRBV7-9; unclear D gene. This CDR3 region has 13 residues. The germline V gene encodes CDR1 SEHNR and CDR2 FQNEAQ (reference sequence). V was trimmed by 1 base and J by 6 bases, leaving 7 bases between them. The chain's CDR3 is CASSLVLPNEQFF. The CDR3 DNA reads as TGTGCCAGCAGCTTAGTACTTCCCAATGAGCAGTTCTTC.

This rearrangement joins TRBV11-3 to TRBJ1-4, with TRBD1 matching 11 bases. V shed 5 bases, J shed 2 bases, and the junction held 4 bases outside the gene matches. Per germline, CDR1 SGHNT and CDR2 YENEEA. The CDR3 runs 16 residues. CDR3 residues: CASSPGQGATNEKLFF. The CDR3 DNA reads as TGTGCCAGCAGCCCAGGACAGGGGGCGACTAATGAAAAACTGTTTTTT.

The CDR3 DNA is TGCGCCAGCGTGTATGGGCCTTATAGCGGGAGGCCGCCTCGGAGCTCCTACGAGCAGTACTTC. Protein sequence: CASVYGPYSGRPPRSSYEQYF. V usage is TRBV4-1 and J usage is TRBJ2-7; 10 bases align to TRBD2. The CDR3 covers 21 residues. Germline lookup yields CDR1 MGHRA and CDR2 YSYEKL. V dropped 8 bases and J dropped 0; count of bases not matched to a gene: 25.

The CDR3 DNA sequence: TGTGCCTGGAGTATCGGCCAGGGGGTCACTGAAGCTTTCTTT. It specifies CAWSIGQGVTEAFF. The chain carries TRBV30 and TRBJ1-1; TRBD1 aligns across 7 bases. This CDR3 comprises 14 residues. The germline CDR1 and CDR2 sequences are GTSNPN and SVGIG (reference sequence). The V segment lost 2 bases and the J segment 4 bases; nucleotides outside the gene matches: 7.

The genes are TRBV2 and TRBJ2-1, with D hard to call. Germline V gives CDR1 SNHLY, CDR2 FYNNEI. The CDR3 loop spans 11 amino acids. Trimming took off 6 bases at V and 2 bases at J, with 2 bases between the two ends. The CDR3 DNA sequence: TGTGCCAGCAGCCCCTACAATGAGCAGTTCTTC. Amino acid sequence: CASSPYNEQFF.

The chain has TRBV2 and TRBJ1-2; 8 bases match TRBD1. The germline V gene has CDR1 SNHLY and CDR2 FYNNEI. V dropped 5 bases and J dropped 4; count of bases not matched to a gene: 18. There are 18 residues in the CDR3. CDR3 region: CASSHNRDRYSPSYGYTF. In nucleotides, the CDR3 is TGTGCCAGCAGTCACAACCGGGACAGGTATTCCCCCTCCTATGGCTACACCTTC.

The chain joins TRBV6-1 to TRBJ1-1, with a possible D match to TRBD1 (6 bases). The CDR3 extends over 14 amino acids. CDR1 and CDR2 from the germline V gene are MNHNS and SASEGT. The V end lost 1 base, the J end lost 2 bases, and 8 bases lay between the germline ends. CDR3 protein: CASSEGTDNTEAFF. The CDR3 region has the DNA TGTGCCAGCAGTGAAGGGACAGATAACACTGAAGCTTTCTTT.

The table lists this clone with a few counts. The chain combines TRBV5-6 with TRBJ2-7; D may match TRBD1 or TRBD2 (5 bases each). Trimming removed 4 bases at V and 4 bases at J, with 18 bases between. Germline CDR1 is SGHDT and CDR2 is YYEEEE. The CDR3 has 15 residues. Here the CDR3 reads CASSPPGRMGYEQYF. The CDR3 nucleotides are TGTGCCAGCAGCCCGCCGGGACGCATGGGTTACGAGCAGTACTTC.

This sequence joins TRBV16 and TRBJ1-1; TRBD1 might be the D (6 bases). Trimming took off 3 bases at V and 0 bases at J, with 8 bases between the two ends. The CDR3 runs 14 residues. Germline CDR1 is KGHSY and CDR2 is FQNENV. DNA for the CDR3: TGTGCCAGCAGCCAGGGGGCCCTGAACACTGAAGCTTTCTTT. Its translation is CASSQGALNTEAFF.

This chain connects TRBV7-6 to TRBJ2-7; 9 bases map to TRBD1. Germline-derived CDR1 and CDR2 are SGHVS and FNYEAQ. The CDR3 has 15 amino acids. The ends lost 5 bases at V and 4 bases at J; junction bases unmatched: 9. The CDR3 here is CASSQEGQGGYEQYF. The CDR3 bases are TGTGCCAGCAGCCAGGAGGGACAGGGTGGGTACGAGCAGTACTTC.

This CDR3 reads CASSYRQGAGGYTF. The DNA of the CDR3 is TGTGCCAGCAGCTACCGACAGGGGGCGGGTGGCTACACCTTC. The genes are TRBV7-9 and TRBJ1-2; 10 nucleotides line up with TRBD1. Germline CDR1 reads SEHNR; CDR2 reads FQNEAQ (reference sequence). The ends lost 4 bases at V and 7 bases at J; junction bases unmatched: 6. The CDR3 has 14 residues.

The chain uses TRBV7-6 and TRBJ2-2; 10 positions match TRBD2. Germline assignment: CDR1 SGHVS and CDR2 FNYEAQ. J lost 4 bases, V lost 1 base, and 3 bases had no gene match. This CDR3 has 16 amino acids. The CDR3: CASSLGVAGGTGELFF. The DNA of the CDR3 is TGTGCCAGCAGCTTAGGAGTAGCGGGAGGCACCGGGGAGCTGTTTTTT.

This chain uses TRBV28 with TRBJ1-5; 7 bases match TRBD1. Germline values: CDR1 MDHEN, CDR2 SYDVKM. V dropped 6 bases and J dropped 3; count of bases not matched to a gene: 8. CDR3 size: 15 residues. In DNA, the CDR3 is TGTGCCAGCAGACTCGGACAGGCAGTCAATCAGCCCCAGCATTTT. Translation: CASRLGQAVNQPQHF.

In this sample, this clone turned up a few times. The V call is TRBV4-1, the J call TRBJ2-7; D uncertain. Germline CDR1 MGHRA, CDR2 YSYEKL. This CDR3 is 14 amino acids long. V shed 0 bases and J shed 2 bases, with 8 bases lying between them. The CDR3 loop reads CASSQDFQAYEQYF. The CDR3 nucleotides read TGCGCCAGCAGCCAAGATTTCCAGGCCTACGAGCAGTACTTC.

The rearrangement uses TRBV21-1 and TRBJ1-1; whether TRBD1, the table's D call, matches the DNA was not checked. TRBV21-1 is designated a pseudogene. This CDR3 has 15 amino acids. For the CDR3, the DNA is TGTGCCAGCGTGGGTTGGACGGACATGAACACTGAAGCTTTCTTT. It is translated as CASVGWTDMNTEAFF.

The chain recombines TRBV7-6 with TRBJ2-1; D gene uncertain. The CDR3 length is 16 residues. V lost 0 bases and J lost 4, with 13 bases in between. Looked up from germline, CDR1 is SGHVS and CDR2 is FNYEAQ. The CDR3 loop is CASSLAGRQPYNEQFF. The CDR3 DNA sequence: TGTGCCAGCAGCTTAGCCGGACGCCAACCTTACAATGAGCAGTTCTTC.

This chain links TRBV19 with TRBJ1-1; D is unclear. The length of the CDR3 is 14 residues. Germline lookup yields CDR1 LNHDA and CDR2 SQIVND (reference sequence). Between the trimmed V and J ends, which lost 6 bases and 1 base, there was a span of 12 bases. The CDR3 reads CASSRITPNTEAFF. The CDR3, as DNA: TGTGCCAGTAGCCGGATAACACCGAACACTGAAGCTTTCTTT.

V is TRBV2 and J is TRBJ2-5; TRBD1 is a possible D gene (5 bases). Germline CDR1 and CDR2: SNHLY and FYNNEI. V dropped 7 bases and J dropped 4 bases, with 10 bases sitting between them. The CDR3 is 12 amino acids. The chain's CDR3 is CASMGQGETQYF. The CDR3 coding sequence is TGTGCCAGCATGGGGCAGGGAGAGACCCAGTACTTC. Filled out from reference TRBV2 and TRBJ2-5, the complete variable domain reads EPEVTQTPSHQVTQMGQEVILRCVPISNHLYFYWYRQILGQKVEFLVSFYNNEISEKSEIFDDQFSVERPDGSNFTLKIRSTKLEDSAMYFCASMGQGETQYFGPGTRLLVL.

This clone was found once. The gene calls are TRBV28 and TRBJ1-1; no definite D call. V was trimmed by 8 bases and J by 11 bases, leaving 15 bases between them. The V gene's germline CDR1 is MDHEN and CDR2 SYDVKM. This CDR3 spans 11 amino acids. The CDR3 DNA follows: TGTGCCAGCGTCCGGGAAATTGCCGCTTTCTTT. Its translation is CASVREIAAFF.

The CDR3: CASSFRAGTMAFF. The CDR3 DNA is TGCGCCAGCAGCTTTCGGGCAGGGACGATGGCTTTCTTT. This chain joins TRBV5-1 and TRBJ1-1; a weak D match, TRBD1 (5 bases). The V and J ends lost 2 bases and 11 bases respectively, with 16 bases between them. Germline-derived CDR1 and CDR2 are SGHRS and YFSETQ. CDR3 length: 13 amino acids. The full variable domain, completed using reference TRBV5-1 and TRBJ1-1, is KAGVTQTPRYLIKTRGQQVTLSCSPISGHRSVSWYQQTPGQGLQFLFEYFSETQRNKGNFPGRFSGRQFSNSRSEMNVSTLELGDSALYLCASSFRAGTMAFFGQGTRLTVV.

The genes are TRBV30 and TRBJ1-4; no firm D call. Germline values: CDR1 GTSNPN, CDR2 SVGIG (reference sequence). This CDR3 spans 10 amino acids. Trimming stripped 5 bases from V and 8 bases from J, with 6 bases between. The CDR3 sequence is CAWSGEKLFF. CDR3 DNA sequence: TGTGCCTGGTCGGGGGAAAAACTGTTTTTT.

CDR3 DNA: TGCAGCGTTGAGTATAATAGCAATCAGCCCCAGCATTTT. Encoded protein: CSVEYNSNQPQHF. The rearrangement joins TRBV29-1 to TRBJ1-5; D is unclear. The CDR3 is 13 amino acids. Per germline, CDR1 SQVTM and CDR2 ANQGSEA. Trimming pared 3 bases from V and 0 bases from J, leaving 6 bases between.

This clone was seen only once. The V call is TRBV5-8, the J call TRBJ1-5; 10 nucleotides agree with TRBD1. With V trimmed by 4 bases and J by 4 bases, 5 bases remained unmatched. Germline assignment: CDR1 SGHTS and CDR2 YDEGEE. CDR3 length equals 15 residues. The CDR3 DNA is TGTGCCAGCAGCACCCAGGGACAGGGGAATCAGCCCCAGCATTTT. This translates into CASSTQGQGNQPQHF. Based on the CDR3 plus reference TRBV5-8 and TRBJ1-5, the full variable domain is EAGVTQSPTHLIKTRGQQATLRCSPISGHTSVYWYQQALGLGLQFLLWYDEGEERNRGNFPPRFSGRQFPNYSSELNVNALELEDSALYLCASSTQGQGNQPQHFGDGTRLSIL.

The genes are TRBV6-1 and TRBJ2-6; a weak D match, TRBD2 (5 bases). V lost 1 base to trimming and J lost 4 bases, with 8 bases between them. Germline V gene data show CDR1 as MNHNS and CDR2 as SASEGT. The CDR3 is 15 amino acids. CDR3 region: CASSEGGLGANVLTF. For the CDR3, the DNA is TGTGCCAGCAGTGAAGGCGGGTTAGGGGCCAACGTCCTGACTTTC.

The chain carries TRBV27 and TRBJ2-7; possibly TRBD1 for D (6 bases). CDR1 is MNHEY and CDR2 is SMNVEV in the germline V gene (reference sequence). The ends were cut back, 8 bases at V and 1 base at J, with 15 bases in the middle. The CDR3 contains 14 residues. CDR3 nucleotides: TGTGCCAGCGGATCTCTAGGACAGTCCTACGAGCAGTACTTC. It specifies CASGSLGQSYEQYF.

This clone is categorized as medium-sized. CDR3 nucleotide sequence: TGTGCCAGCCTAGCAGTTGCTAGCAATCAGCCCCAGCATTTT. This encodes CASLAVASNQPQHF. The chain uses TRBV28 and TRBJ1-5; D is unresolved. Germline V gene data show CDR1 as MDHEN and CDR2 as SYDVKM. The CDR3 contains 14 residues. Trimming left V 8 bases short and J 0 bases short, with 11 bases between. Full variable domain (missing parts from reference TRBV28 and TRBJ1-5): DVKVTQSSRYLVKRTGEKVFLECVQDMDHENMFWYRQDPGLGLRLIYFSYDVKMKEKGDIPEGYSVSREKKERFSLILESASTNQTSMYLCASLAVASNQPQHFGDGTRLSIL.

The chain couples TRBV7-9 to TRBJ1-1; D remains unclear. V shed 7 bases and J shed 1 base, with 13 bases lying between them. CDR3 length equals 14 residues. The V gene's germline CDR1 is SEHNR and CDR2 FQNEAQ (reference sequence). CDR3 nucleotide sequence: TGTGCCAGCAACCCCAGTGCGGCGAACACTGAAGCTTTCTTT. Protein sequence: CASNPSAANTEAFF.

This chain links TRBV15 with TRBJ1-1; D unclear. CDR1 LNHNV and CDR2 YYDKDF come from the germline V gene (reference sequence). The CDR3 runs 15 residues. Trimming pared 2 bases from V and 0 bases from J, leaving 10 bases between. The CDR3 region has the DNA TGTGCCACCAGCAGAACGGCACCTATGAACACTGAAGCTTTCTTT. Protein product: CATSRTAPMNTEAFF.

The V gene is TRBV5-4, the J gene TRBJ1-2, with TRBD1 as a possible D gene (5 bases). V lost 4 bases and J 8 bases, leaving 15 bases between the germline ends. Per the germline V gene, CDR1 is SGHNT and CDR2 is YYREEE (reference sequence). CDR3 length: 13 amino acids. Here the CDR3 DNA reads TGTGCCAGCAGCCTAGACAGTTTGGGCGGCTACACCTTC. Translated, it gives CASSLDSLGGYTF.

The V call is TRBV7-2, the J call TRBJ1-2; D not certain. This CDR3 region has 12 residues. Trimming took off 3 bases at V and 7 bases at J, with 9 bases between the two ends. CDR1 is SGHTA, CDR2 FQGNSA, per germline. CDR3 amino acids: CASSFLESGYTF. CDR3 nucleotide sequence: TGTGCCAGCAGCTTCCTAGAGTCTGGCTACACCTTC.